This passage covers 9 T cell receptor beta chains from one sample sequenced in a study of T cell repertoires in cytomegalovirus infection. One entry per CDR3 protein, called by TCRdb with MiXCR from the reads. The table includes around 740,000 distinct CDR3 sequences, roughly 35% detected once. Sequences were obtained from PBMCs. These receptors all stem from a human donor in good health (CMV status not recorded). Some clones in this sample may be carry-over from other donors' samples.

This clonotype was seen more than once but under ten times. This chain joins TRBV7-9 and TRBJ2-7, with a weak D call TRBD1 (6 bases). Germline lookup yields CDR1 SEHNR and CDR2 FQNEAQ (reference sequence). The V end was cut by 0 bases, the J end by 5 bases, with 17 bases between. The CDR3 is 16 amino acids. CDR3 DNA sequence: TGTGCCAGCAGCTTAGCTCAGGGGCACTCCCACGACGAGCAGTACTTC. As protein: CASSLAQGHSHDEQYF.

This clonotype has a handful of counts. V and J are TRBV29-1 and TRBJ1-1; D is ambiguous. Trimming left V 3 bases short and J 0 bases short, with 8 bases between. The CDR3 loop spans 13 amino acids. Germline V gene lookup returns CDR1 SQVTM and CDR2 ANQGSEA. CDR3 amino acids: CSVERELNTEAFF. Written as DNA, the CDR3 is TGCAGCGTTGAGAGGGAATTGAACACTGAAGCTTTCTTT.

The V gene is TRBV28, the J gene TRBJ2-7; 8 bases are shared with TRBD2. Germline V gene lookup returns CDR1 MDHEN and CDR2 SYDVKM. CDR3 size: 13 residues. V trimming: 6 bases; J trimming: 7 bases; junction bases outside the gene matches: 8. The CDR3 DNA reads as TGTGCCAGCAGCAGAGCGGGAGTGGGAGAGCAGTACTTC. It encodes CASSRAGVGEQYF.

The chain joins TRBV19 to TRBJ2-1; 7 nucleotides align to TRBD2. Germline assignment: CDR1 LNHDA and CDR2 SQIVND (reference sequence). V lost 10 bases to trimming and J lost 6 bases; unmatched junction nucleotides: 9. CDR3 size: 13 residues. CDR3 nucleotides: TGTGCCACCGGACTAGTGGTCCGCAATGAGCAGTTCTTC. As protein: CATGLVVRNEQFF.

The CDR3 region is CSAPNTRQADQPQHF. CDR3 nucleotide sequence: TGCAGTGCTCCCAACACCCGACAGGCAGATCAGCCCCAGCATTTT. The chain joins TRBV20-1 to TRBJ1-5, with D possibly being TRBD1 (6 bases). The V end lost 5 bases, the J end lost 5 bases, and 19 bases lay between the germline ends. Germline CDR1 and CDR2: DFQATT and SNEGSKA (reference sequence). The CDR3 loop spans 15 amino acids.

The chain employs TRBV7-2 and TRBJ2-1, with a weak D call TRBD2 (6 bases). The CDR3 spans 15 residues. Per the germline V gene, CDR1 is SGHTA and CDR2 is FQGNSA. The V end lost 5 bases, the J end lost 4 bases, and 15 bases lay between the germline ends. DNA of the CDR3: TGTGCCAGCAGCCCAAGACGGGACTCTTACAATGAGCAGTTCTTC. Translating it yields CASSPRRDSYNEQFF.

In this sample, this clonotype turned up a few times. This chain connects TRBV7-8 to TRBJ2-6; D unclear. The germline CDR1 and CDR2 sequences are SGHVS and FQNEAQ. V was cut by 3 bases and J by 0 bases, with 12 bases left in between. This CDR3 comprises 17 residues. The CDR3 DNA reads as TGTGCCAGCAGCTTCTACGTCGGACCCTCTGGGGCCAACGTCCTGACTTTC. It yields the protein CASSFYVGPSGANVLTF.

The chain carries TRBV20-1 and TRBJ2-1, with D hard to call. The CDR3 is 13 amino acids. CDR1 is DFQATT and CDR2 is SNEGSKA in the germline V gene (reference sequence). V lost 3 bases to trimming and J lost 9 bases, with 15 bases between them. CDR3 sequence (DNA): TGCAGTGCTAGGGTACAGTATATCGGTGAGCAGTTCTTC. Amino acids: CSARVQYIGEQFF.

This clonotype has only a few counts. The CDR3 loop is CSARDGGPFLASGRESSTDTQYF. The DNA for the CDR3 is TGCAGTGCTAGAGATGGGGGACCATTCCTAGCTAGCGGGAGAGAATCTAGCACAGATACGCAGTATTTT. The chain is built from TRBV20-1 and TRBJ2-3; 10 bases are shared with TRBD2. From germline, CDR1 is DFQATT and CDR2 SNEGSKA (reference sequence). This CDR3 is built from 23 residues. V lost 0 bases, J lost 0 bases, and 24 bases stayed unmatched.